These T cell receptor beta chains were read from a single sample in a study of blood T cell repertoires in COVID-19. Data came from immunoSEQ multiplex PCR; TCRdb stores just in-frame clones and leaves some out. The sample consists of over 100,000 clones, 81% of them appearing once. Sequenced material: peripheral blood. All receptors come from a woman between 55 and 75 years old with active or convalescent COVID-19. The CDR3 runs from the conserved cysteine through the conserved F or W. A D gene is named only where the DNA matches it firmly. Size is stated for part of the rows, as once, few or many counts, or as a class when the clone is expanded.

cdr3_aa cdr3_nt j_call cdr3_length v_call d_call clone_size
CASSPPVSGTGGRVYGYTF TGTGCCAGCTCACCACCAGTCAGCGGGACAGGGGGCCGTGTCTATGGCTACACCTTC TRBJ1-2 19 TRBV18 TRBD1 -
CASSEALAEVTQYF TGTGCCAGCAGTGAAGCACTAGCCGAGGTGACCCAGTACTTC TRBJ2-5 14 TRBV2 - -
CASRLTGTGSEKLFF TGCGCCAGCAGGCTCACCGGGACAGGGAGTGAAAAACTGTTTTTT TRBJ1-4 15 TRBV4-1 TRBD1 -
CASSLSLEAGVVSNQPQHF TGTGCCAGCAGTTTATCTCTAGAGGCGGGGGTAGTCAGCAATCAGCCCCAGCATTTT TRBJ1-5 19 TRBV28 - -
CASSEFPAVNTGELFF TGTGCCAGCAGTGAATTCCCAGCGGTTAACACCGGGGAGCTGTTTTTT TRBJ2-2 16 TRBV2 - -
CASSLYTGVTDTQYF TGTGCCAGCAGTTTATATACAGGGGTCACAGATACGCAGTATTTT TRBJ2-3 15 TRBV27 TRBD1 -
CASSLLIRGEQYF TGTGCCAGCAGTTTGCTCATCCGGGGCGAGCAGTACTTC TRBJ2-7 13 TRBV28 - -
CASSRSSTGLLNYGYTF TGTGCCAGCAGCCGCTCCTCGACAGGGCTCCTTAACTATGGCTACACCTTC TRBJ1-2 17 TRBV4-2 TRBD1 -
CASSSETTIVGYGYTF TGTGCCAGCAGCTCCGAGACGACTATCGTTGGTTATGGCTACACCTTC TRBJ1-2 16 TRBV5-5 - -
CAISEGSVPSTDTQYF TGTGCCATCAGTGAGGGTAGCGTGCCTAGCACAGATACGCAGTATTTT TRBJ2-3 16 TRBV10-3 - few
CASSYYKDGYTF TGTGCCAGCAGCTACTACAAAGATGGCTACACCTTC TRBJ1-2 12 TRBV5-4 - -
CASSIVGVSGELFF TGTGCCAGCAGCATAGTGGGAGTATCCGGGGAGCTGTTTTTT TRBJ2-2 14 TRBV7-2 - -
CASSYNGRANNEQFF TGTGCCAGCAGTTACAACGGGCGGGCCAACAATGAGCAGTTCTTC TRBJ2-1 15 TRBV6-5 - -
CASSVGDRPSTDTQYF TGTGCCAGCAGCGTAGGGGACAGACCTAGCACAGATACGCAGTATTTT TRBJ2-3 16 TRBV9 TRBD1 -
CASSFYSSDTEAFF TGTGCCAGCAGTTTTTATAGCAGTGACACTGAAGCTTTCTTT TRBJ1-1 14 TRBV28 - -
CASRVGTNIGYTF TGTGCCAGCAGGGTTGGAACTAATATTGGCTACACCTTC TRBJ1-2 13 TRBV2 - -
CASSPGPGEQFF TGTGCCAGCTCACCAGGCCCAGGGGAGCAGTTCTTC TRBJ2-1 12 TRBV18 - -
CASSPGLLGNEQFF TGTGCCAGCAGTCCGGGACTTCTTGGCAATGAGCAGTTCTTC TRBJ2-1 14 TRBV28 - -
CASSLGWLQMNTEAFF TGTGCCAGCAGCTTAGGGTGGCTGCAAATGAACACTGAAGCTTTCTTT TRBJ1-1 16 TRBV7-2 - -
CASSEVRGNTGELFF TGTGCCAGCAGTGAGGTCCGGGGAAACACCGGGGAGCTGTTTTTT TRBJ2-2 15 TRBV2 - -
CASSLDYPASRAEAFF TGTGCCAGCAGCTTAGATTATCCGGCGTCCCGGGCTGAAGCTTTCTTT TRBJ1-1 16 TRBV7-9 - -
CASSERLAGGAANEQFF TGTGCCAGCAGCGAAAGACTAGCGGGGGGAGCGGCCAATGAGCAGTTCTTC TRBJ2-1 17 TRBV3-1/TRBV3-2 TRBD2 -
CASGLGGGGHHEQFF TGTGCTAGTGGTTTGGGCGGGGGAGGCCACCATGAGCAGTTCTTC TRBJ2-1 15 TRBV12-5 TRBD2 -
CASSLGGAQGATF TGTGCCAGCAGCTTAGGTGGGGCACAGGGAGCCACCTTC TRBJ1-2 13 TRBV7-2 - -
CASSKQGLSYEQYF TGTGCCAGCAGTAAGCAGGGTCTTTCCTACGAGCAGTACTTC TRBJ2-7 14 TRBV28 - -
CASSRGNLNTEAFF TGTGCCAGCAGCCGGGGAAACCTGAACACTGAAGCTTTCTTT TRBJ1-1 14 TRBV9 - -
CASSDAGGPNYGYTF TGTGCCAGCAGTGATGCAGGGGGCCCTAACTATGGCTACACCTTC TRBJ1-2 15 TRBV27 TRBD1 -
CAAAVRGPGELFF TGTGCCGCAGCAGTCCGGGGTCCCGGGGAGCTGTTTTTT TRBJ2-2 13 TRBV27 - few
CASSPRPQEYNEQFF TGTGCCAGCTCACCACGGCCACAGGAATACAATGAGCAGTTCTTC TRBJ2-1 15 TRBV18 - few
CATRAEGANTEAFF TGTGCCACCAGGGCCGAGGGGGCGAACACTGAAGCTTTCTTT TRBJ1-1 14 TRBV24-1 TRBD1 -
CASSLRTSGGSTDTQYF TGTGCCAGTAGTCTCCGGACTAGCGGGGGTAGCACAGATACGCAGTATTTT TRBJ2-3 17 TRBV19 TRBD2 -
CASSRDGADRAQKLFF TGTGCCAGCAGCCGCGATGGGGCGGACAGAGCCCAAAAACTGTTTTTT TRBJ1-4 16 TRBV7-9 - -
CASSFRRRDTQYF TGTGCCAGCAGCTTCCGGCGGCGAGATACGCAGTATTTT TRBJ2-3 13 TRBV11-2 - few
CASTLRDGYTF TGTGCCAGCACCTTGCGGGATGGCTACACCTTC TRBJ1-2 11 TRBV28 - few
CASSYGGTEAFF TGTGCCAGCAGTTACGGAGGAACTGAAGCTTTCTTT TRBJ1-1 12 TRBV6-5 - few
CASSPGTGDEQYF TGTGCCAGCTCGCCCGGGACAGGGGACGAGCAGTACTTC TRBJ2-7 13 TRBV18 TRBD1 -
CASSPWTSYEQFF TGTGCCAGTAGCCCATGGACTAGTTATGAGCAGTTCTTC TRBJ2-1 13 TRBV19 TRBD2 few
CASSFVPREVEKLFF TGTGCCAGCAGTTTTGTCCCCCGTGAGGTGGAAAAACTGTTTTTT TRBJ1-4 15 TRBV28 - -
CATGLAGGKETQYF TGTGCCACCGGACTAGCGGGGGGGAAAGAGACCCAGTACTTC TRBJ2-5 14 TRBV28 TRBD2 -
CASSEDSVYGYTF TGTGCCAGCAGTGAGGACAGCGTCTATGGCTACACCTTC TRBJ1-2 13 TRBV25-1 - -
CASSAGGPLDTQYF TGTGCCAGCTCAGCGGGGGGGCCATTGGATACGCAGTATTTT TRBJ2-3 14 TRBV18 TRBD2 -
CASSLRLTSDYNEQFF TGTGCCAGCAGTTTAAGGTTAACTAGCGATTACAATGAGCAGTTCTTC TRBJ2-1 16 TRBV27 TRBD2 -
CASSSGQGWNTEAFF TGTGCCAGCAGCTCCGGACAGGGATGGAACACTGAAGCTTTCTTT TRBJ1-1 15 TRBV7-9 TRBD1 -
CASSVWGLAGTYEQYF TGTGCCAGCAGCGTATGGGGACTAGCGGGCACCTACGAGCAGTACTTC TRBJ2-7 16 TRBV7-2 TRBD2 -
CASSLDLSGRGDTQYF TGTGCCAGCAGCTTAGATCTGTCGGGGAGGGGAGATACGCAGTATTTT TRBJ2-3 16 TRBV7-9 TRBD2 -
CASSLEGGPDYGYTF TGCGCCAGCAGCTTGGAGGGGGGGCCAGACTATGGCTACACCTTC TRBJ1-2 15 TRBV5-1 - -
CASSPVEATKSPLHF TGTGCCAGCTCACCGGTTGAAGCGACGAAATCACCCCTCCACTTT TRBJ1-6 15 TRBV18 - -
CASIWFRVPYGYTF TGTGCCAGCATCTGGTTCAGGGTACCCTATGGCTACACCTTC TRBJ1-2 14 TRBV21-1 - -